This TCR beta chain was profiled in a study of cytomegalovirus exposure and HLA in healthy donors. Study as a whole: Around 81% of several hundred genotyped donors fell in the Caucasian-associated ancestry cluster.

The V gene end was trimmed by 3 bases and the J gene end by 8 bases; junction bases not matched to a gene: 4. The CDR3 extends over 13 amino acids. In germline, CDR1 is SEHNR, CDR2 FQNEAQ (reference sequence). Use of 60 Vbeta and 13 Jbeta primers characterized the PCR. Libraries were prepared by immunoSEQ multiplex PCR; TCRdb keeps only in-frame clonotypes and omits some of them. Here the sample spans about 150,000 clones, roughly 80% being singletons. Study-wide findings and caveats: Analyses of presence and absence presupposed an approximately uniform sequencing depth across donors. Later analysis suggested links between common viral pathogens and several top significant clusters.

As for this clone: Antigen: not known.

This sequence originates from a human donor in good health. The rearrangement joins TRBV7-9 to TRBJ2-1; 7 bases line up with TRBD1. Sequencing was done on a sample of PBMCs. The CDR3 region has the DNA TGTGCCAGCAGCTTGGTAGGGGGCGATGAGCAGTTCTTC. It translates to CASSLVGGDEQFF. The whole variable domain, remainder taken from reference TRBV7-9 and TRBJ2-1, is DTGVSQNPRHKITKRGQNVTFRCDPISEHNRLYWYRQTLGQGPEFLTYFQNEAQLEKSRLLSDRFSAERPKGSFSTLEIQRTEQGDSAMYLCASSLVGGDEQFFGPGTRLTVL.